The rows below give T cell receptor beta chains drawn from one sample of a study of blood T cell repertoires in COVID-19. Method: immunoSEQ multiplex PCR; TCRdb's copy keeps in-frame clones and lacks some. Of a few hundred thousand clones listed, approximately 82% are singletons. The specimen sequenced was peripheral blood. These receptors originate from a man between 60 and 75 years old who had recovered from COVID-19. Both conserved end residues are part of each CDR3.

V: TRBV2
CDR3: CASRTSAGGGGEQYF

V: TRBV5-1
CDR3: CASSSEGGETQYF

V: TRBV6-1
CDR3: CASSDLLGTGTSGEAFF

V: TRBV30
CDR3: CAWSAGNYEQYF

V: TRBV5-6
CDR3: CASSLRSGVGGETQYF

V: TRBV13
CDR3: CASSSPLAGGYNEQFF

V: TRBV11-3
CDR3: CASSLGGGGAPDTQYF

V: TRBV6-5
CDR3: CASSLRGRDQPQHF

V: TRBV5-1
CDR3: CASSTGLALGIQYF

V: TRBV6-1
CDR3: CASSEYGSPNEQFF

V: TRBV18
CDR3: CASSLGTADYEQYF

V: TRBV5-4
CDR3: CASSSETGATTQYF

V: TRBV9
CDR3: CASSVATGTYRSGANVLTF

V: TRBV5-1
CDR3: CASSSLAGGPVAEQFF

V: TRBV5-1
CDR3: CASSEGDSWTGELFF

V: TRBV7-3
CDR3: CASSLIGTENSYNEQFF

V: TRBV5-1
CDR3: CASSLDSRTYNSPLHF

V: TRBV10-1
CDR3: CASSESRIRELFF

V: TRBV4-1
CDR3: CASSQDYRQVIKETQYF